This T cell receptor beta chain was sequenced in a study of patients and donors after allogeneic stem cell transplantation. The CDR3 loop spans 13 amino acids. Per germline, CDR1 DFQATT and CDR2 SNEGSKA (reference sequence). V lost 4 bases and J lost 6; bases outside the gene matches: 4. This clonotype occurred a few times. TCRdb re-derived calls from the RT-PCR reads in MiXCR, one entry per CDR3 protein. Of about 960,000 distinct CDR3 sequences listed, roughly 18% were seen once; the top ten hold around 6%. The receptor's source is a human donor who was either an allogeneic HSCT recipient or a stem cell or donor lymphocyte infusion donor (not recorded which). It is not recorded whose cells these are; they may come from a transplant donor. The chain carries TRBV20-1 and TRBJ2-3, with TRBD1 matching 10 bases. The sequenced material came from blood, either unsorted or a sorted T cell fraction (not recorded which). The CDR3, as DNA: TGCAGTGCTAAGGACAGGGGGTGGGATACGCAGTATTTT. This encodes CSAKDRGWDTQYF.